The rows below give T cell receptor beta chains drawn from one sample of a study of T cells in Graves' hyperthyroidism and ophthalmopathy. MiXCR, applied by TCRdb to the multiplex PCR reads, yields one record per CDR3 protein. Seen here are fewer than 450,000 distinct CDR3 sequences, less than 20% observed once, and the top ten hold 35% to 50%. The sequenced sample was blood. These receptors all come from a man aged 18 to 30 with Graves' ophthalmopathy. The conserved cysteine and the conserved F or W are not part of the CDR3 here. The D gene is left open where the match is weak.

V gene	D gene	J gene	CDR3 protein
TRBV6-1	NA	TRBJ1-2	ASSEEQIYYGYT
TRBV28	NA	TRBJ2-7	ASRESGEQY
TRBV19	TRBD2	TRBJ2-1	ASSRFPESGGPYNEQF
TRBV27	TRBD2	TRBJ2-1	ASSPFSGGAREQF
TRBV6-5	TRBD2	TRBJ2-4	ASSYSGGGLGNIQY
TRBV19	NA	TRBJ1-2	ASSSVQGDGYT
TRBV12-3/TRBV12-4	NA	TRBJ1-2	ASGGGAARLYGYT
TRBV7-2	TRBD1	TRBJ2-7	ASSFDRVGYEQY
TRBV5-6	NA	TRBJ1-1	ATSGVNTEAF
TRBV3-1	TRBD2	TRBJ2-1	ASSPGGTSGYNEQF
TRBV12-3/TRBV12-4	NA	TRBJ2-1	ASRRGIEQF
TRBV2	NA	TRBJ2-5	ASSGGRDETQY
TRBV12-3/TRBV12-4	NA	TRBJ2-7	ASSFGRGATYEQY
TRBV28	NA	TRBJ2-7	ASRAVGIYEQY
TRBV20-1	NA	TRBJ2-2	SARIYRNTGELF
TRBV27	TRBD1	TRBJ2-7	ASRGQGRPYEQY
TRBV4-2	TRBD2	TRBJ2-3	ASSPVRGRGDTDTQY
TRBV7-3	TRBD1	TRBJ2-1	ASSSWPGQGNNEQF
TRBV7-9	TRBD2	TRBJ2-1	ASETSGGRGEQF
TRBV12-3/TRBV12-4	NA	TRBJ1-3	ASSLDAEGNTIY
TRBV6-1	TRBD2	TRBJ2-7	ASLGLVYYEQY
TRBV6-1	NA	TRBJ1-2	AVEPQDGRNTYGYT
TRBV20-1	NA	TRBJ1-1	SARKDGNTEAF
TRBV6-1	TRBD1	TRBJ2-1	ASRDRGYNEQF
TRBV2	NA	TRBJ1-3	ASQAPLLSGNTIY
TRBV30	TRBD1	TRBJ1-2	ALTPDRVRGYT
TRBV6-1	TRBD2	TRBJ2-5	ASRNLLAGIKETQY
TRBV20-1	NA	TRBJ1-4	SGGGRPEKLF
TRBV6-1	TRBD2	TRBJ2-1	ATPAGTSLPYNEQF
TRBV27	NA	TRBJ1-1	ASSFESGQKAF
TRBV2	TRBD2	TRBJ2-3	ASSAGSGGGTDTQY
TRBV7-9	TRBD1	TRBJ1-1	ASGRQGGTEAF
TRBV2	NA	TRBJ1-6	ASSEDREGWNSPLH
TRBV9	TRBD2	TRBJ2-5	ASSVGGAGETQY
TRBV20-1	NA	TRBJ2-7	SARGWDAEGSYEQY
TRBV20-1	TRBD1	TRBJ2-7	SAPTGGPEQY
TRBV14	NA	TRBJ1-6	ASSPSMSRTLH